Below are 8 T cell receptor beta chains sequenced from a single sample in a study of neurological immune-mediated disorders. Each CDR3 protein is one row after TCRdb ran MiXCR on the 5' RACE reads. The table includes approximately 40,000 distinct CDR3 sequences, 3% to 4% detected once. Input material: PBMCs. These receptors were collected from a man aged 25-40 years with multiple sclerosis.

This clonotype was found many times. The J gene is TRBJ2-7, the V gene TRBV12-3 or TRBV12-4; 7 nucleotides line up with TRBD1. The V segment lost 6 bases and the J segment 0 bases; nucleotides outside the gene matches: 8. The CDR3 totals 15 residues. The CDR3 here is CASRGTGALSYEQYF. The CDR3 coding sequence is TGTGCCAGCAGGGGAACAGGGGCCCTCTCCTACGAGCAGTACTTC.

This clonotype appeared many times. The chain combines TRBV7-2 with TRBJ2-3; TRBD1 aligns across 9 bases. The CDR3 runs 14 residues. The V segment lost 5 bases and the J segment 4 bases; nucleotides outside the gene matches: 4. Looked up from germline, CDR1 is SGHTA and CDR2 is FQGNSA. This CDR3 is CASSLQGAADTQYF. In DNA, the CDR3 is TGTGCCAGCAGCCTACAGGGGGCCGCAGATACGCAGTATTTT.

Ten or more counts support this clonotype. The chain carries TRBV12-3 or TRBV12-4 and TRBJ1-5; D perhaps matches TRBD1 (5 bases). The CDR3 has 13 amino acids. With 3 bases removed from V and 4 bases from J, the gap between germline ends came to 7 bases. In DNA, the CDR3 is TGTGCCAGCAGTTTTGGGGCAAATCAGCCCCAGCATTTT. Translation: CASSFGANQPQHF.

This clonotype has ten or more counts. V gene TRBV9 combines with J gene TRBJ2-5; 7 nucleotides match TRBD2. Unmatched junction bases numbered 8, after V lost 4 bases and J lost 2 bases. CDR1 SGDLS and CDR2 YYNGEE come from the germline V gene. This CDR3 is built from 15 residues. The CDR3 is CASSLAGLKQETQYF. CDR3 DNA: TGTGCCAGCAGCTTGGCGGGACTAAAACAAGAGACCCAGTACTTC.

This clonotype showed up many times. The rearrangement uses TRBV12-3 or TRBV12-4 and TRBJ1-1; D is unresolved. V lost 5 bases and J lost 4, with 14 bases in between. The CDR3 spans 14 residues. CDR3 residues: CASSPTPAATEAFF. CDR3 in DNA: TGTGCCAGCAGTCCGACCCCAGCCGCCACTGAAGCTTTCTTT.

This clonotype was recorded many times. Written as DNA, the CDR3 is TGTGCCAGCAGCCAAGGGGGCAGGGGAGAGACCCAGTACTTC. Translating gives CASSQGGRGETQYF. The V call is TRBV3-1, the J call TRBJ2-5, with D tentatively TRBD1 (6 bases). Trimming removed 1 base at V and 4 bases at J, with 10 bases between. Germline V gives CDR1 LGHDT, CDR2 YNNKEL (reference sequence). The CDR3 loop spans 14 amino acids.

This clonotype appeared many times. The V call is TRBV2, the J call TRBJ2-1; possibly TRBD1 or TRBD2 for D (7 bases each). Trimming pared 5 bases from V and 7 bases from J, leaving 18 bases between. From germline, CDR1 is SNHLY and CDR2 FYNNEI. CDR3 length: 15 amino acids. In nucleotides, the CDR3 is TGTGCCAGCAGTCGCAGGGGGGGGTCGGGGAATGAGCAGTTCTTC. It codes for CASSRRGGSGNEQFF.

By its share, this clonotype is medium-sized. The chain has TRBV12-3 or TRBV12-4 and TRBJ2-1; no clear D gene. This CDR3 spans 15 amino acids. Deletions cut 4 bases from V and 0 bases from J, with 10 bases between. The CDR3: CASSWAASSYNEQFF. The CDR3 DNA sequence: TGTGCCAGCAGTTGGGCAGCGAGCTCCTACAATGAGCAGTTCTTC.